These T cell receptor beta chains were read from a single sample in a study of T cell responses to AZD1222 COVID-19 vaccine. Assay used: immunoSEQ multiplex PCR; TCRdb lists only in-frame clones, some missing. The data show around 160,000 clones, about 90% seen once. Sequencing used peripheral blood, obtained on day 0 of AZD1222 vaccination. All receptors derive from an adult in good health. Both conserved end residues are part of each CDR3. D genes are given only for firm matches. Size is omitted from some rows. Given values are once, few, many or a class for expanded clones.

d_call,j_call,v_call,clone_size,cdr3_nt,cdr3_aa
.,TRBJ2-7,TRBV5-1,.,TGCGCCAGCAGCTTGGTTGTGGGAGCCTACGAGCAGTACTTC,CASSLVVGAYEQYF
TRBD1,TRBJ1-3,TRBV19,.,TGTGCCAGTAGTATCCAGGGGGCGCCAGGAAACACCATATATTTT,CASSIQGAPGNTIYF
.,TRBJ2-7,TRBV19,.,TGTGCCAGTAGTGAGGGGTGGGGGGCCTTCAACGAGCAGTACTTC,CASSEGWGAFNEQYF
TRBD1,TRBJ2-1,TRBV12-5,.,TGTGCTAGTGGGACGGGGACAGGGTGGAGTGAGCAGTTCTTC,CASGTGTGWSEQFF
.,TRBJ1-2,TRBV18,.,TGTGCCAGCTCCCCCACGACGTCTTCGTATGGCTACACCTTC,CASSPTTSSYGYTF
TRBD1,TRBJ1-4,TRBV25-1,once,TGTGCCAGCAGGGGACAGGGGTATGAAAAACTGTTTTTT,CASRGQGYEKLFF
.,TRBJ1-1,TRBV12-3/TRBV12-4,.,TGTGCCAGCAGTGGACACTTCGGCACTGAAGCTTTCTTT,CASSGHFGTEAFF
TRBD2,TRBJ2-1,TRBV13,.,TGTGCCAGCAGCTTAGTCCAGGCCTGGCTAGCGGGAGGACGCAATGAGCAGTTCTTC,CASSLVQAWLAGGRNEQFF
.,TRBJ2-3,TRBV27,.,TGTGCCAGCAGTTTATTTGCCCGGGCAGATACGCAGTATTTT,CASSLFARADTQYF
.,TRBJ2-2,TRBV2,.,TGTGCCAGCAGTGAAAGCAGGAGGGAGCTGTTTTTT,CASSESRRELFF